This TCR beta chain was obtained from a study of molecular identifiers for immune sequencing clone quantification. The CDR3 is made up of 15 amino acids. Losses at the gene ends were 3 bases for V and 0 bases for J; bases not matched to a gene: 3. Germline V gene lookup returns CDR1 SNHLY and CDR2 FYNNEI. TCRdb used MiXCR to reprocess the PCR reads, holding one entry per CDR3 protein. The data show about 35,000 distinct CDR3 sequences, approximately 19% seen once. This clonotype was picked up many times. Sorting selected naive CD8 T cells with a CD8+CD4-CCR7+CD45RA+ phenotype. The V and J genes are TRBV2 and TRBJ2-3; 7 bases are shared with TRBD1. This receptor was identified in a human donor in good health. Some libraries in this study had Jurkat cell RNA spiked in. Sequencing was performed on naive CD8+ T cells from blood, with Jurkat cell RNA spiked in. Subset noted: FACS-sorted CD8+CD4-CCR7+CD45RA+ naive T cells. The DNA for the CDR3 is TGTGCCAGCAGTGAGTGGGACAGAAGCACAGATACGCAGTATTTT. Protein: CASSEWDRSTDTQYF.